This T cell receptor beta chain comes out of a study of long-term antiretroviral therapy in people with HIV. It was version v3.0 of the immunoSEQ assay that was run at survey level. The protocol was immunoSEQ multiplex PCR, while the TCRdb copy is restricted to in-frame clones and leaves out a portion. The sample consists of tens of thousands of clones, roughly 95% of them appearing once. This TCR came from a man aged 25-45 years with HIV. This sample comprised unsorted PBMCs, obtained approximately 6.3 years after starting antiretroviral therapy.

Here the CDR3 reads CASSLAPGSSGNTIYF. The CDR3 nucleotides read TGCGCCAGCAGCTTGGCCCCAGGGAGCTCTGGAAACACCATATATTTT. This sequence joins TRBV5-1 and TRBJ1-3; tentative D call: TRBD1 (5 bases). The CDR3 sequence is 16 residues long. The V end lost 0 bases, the J end lost 0 bases, and 10 bases lay between the germline ends. CDR1 and CDR2 from the germline V gene are SGHRS and YFSETQ.